Below, one T cell receptor beta chain is given with its context. Its antigen is still unknown. Germline CDR1 SGHAT, CDR2 FQNNGV. V shed 0 bases and J shed 6 bases, with 6 bases lying between them. The CDR3 extends over 13 amino acids. This sample was included in a study of molecular identifiers for immune sequencing clone quantification. Study overall: Across replicate runs, RNA obtained from approximately 20,000 or 98,000 naive CD8 cells was divided into five, with four undergoing sequencing. Overall study findings and caveats: Spiked-in Jurkat TCR RNA corresponding to one cell was reported as detectable against approximately 930,000 naive cells.

TCRdb passed the PCR reads through MiXCR, listing each CDR3 protein once. The data hold 400,000 to 600,000 distinct CDR3 sequences, with 20% to 25% observed a single time. This TCR was recovered from a human donor in good health. Some libraries in this study had Jurkat cell RNA spiked in. Sequencing was carried out using naive CD8+ T cells from blood, with Jurkat cell RNA spiked in. As for subset: FACS-sorted CD8+CD4-CCR7+CD45RA+ naive T cells. V is TRBV11-2 and J is TRBJ2-1; no definite D call. CDR3 DNA: TGTGCCAGCAGCTTAGATCTGGGCAATGAGCAGTTCTTC. This sequence encodes CASSLDLGNEQFF.